This T cell receptor beta chain was found in a study of response to subunit inactivated influenza vaccine. Findings of the study overall: The authors suggested that few new T cells are recruited per seasonal influenza vaccination.

This clonotype has a handful of counts. Antigen specificity is unknown. TCRdb fed the RT-PCR reads into MiXCR, producing one record per CDR3 protein. The sample includes some 500,000 distinct CDR3 sequences, approximately 15% of them seen just once. Source: CD4+ T cells sorted from PBMCs, taken less than 30 months after vaccination. This receptor was obtained from a man between 50 and 75 years old who received an inactivated influenza vaccine.

CDR3 sequence: CATSPGSTDTQYF. CDR3 nucleotides: TGTGCCACCAGTCCCGGTAGCACAGATACGCAGTATTTT. The chain couples TRBV15 to TRBJ2-3; the D is unclear. The CDR3 has 13 amino acids. CDR1 is LNHNV and CDR2 is YYDKDF in the germline V gene (reference sequence). Trimming cost V 6 bases and J 0 bases, with 7 bases left between them.